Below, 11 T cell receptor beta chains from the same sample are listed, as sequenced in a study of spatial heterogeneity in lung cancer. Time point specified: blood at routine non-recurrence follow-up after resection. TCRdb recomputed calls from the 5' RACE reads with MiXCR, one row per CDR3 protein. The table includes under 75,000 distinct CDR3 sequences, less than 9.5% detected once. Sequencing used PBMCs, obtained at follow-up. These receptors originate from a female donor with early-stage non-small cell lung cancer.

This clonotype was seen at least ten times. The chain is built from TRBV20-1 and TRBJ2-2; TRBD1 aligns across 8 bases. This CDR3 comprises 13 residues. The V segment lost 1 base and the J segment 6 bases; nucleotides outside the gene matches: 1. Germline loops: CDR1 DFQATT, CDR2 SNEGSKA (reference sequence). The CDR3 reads CSARGTGPGELFF. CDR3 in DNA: TGCAGTGCTAGAGGGACAGGGCCCGGGGAGCTGTTTTTT.

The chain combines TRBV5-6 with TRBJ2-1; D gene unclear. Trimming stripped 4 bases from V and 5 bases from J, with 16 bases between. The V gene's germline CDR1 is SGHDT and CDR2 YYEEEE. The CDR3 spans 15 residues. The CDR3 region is CASSPFIPVDNEQFF. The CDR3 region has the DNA TGTGCCAGCAGCCCTTTTATCCCCGTCGACAATGAGCAGTTCTTC.

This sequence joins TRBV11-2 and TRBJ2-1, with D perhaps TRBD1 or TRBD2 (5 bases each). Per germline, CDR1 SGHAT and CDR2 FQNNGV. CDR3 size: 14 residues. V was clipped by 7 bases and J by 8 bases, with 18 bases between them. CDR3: CASKWDGASDEQFF. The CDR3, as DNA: TGTGCCAGCAAGTGGGACGGGGCTTCGGATGAGCAGTTCTTC.

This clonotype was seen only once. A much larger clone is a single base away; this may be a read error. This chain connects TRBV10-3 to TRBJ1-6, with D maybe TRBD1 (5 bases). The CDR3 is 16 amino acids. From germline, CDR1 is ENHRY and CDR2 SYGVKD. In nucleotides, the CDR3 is TGTGCCATCAGTGGGGATAGGGACGGGATCAATTCACTCCTCCACTTT. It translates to CAISGDRDGINSLLHF.

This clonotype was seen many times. CDR3 protein: CASGRTNEKLFF. The DNA for the CDR3 is TGTGCCAGCGGTAGAACTAATGAAAAACTGTTTTTT. The J gene is TRBJ1-4, the V gene TRBV7-9; D remains ambiguous. Germline V gene lookup returns CDR1 SEHNR and CDR2 FQNEAQ (reference sequence). The CDR3 consists of 12 residues. V lost 8 bases to trimming and J lost 1 base, with 5 bases between them.

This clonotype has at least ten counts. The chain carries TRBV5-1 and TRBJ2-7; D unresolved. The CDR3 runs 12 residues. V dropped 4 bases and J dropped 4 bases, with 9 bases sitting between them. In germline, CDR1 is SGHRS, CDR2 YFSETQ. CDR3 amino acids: CASSQTFYEQYF. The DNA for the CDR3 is TGCGCCAGCAGCCAGACGTTTTACGAGCAGTACTTC. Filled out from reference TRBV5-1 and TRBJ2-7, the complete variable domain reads KAGVTQTPRYLIKTRGQQVTLSCSPISGHRSVSWYQQTPGQGLQFLFEYFSETQRNKGNFPGRFSGRQFSNSRSEMNVSTLELGDSALYLCASSQTFYEQYFGPGTRLTVT.

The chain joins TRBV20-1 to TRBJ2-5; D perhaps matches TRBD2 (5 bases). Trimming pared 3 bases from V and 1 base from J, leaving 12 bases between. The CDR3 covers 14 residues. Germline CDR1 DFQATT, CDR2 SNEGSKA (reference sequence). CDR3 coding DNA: TGCAGTGCTAGGAGGGTGCAAATCCAAGAGACCCAGTACTTC. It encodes CSARRVQIQETQYF.

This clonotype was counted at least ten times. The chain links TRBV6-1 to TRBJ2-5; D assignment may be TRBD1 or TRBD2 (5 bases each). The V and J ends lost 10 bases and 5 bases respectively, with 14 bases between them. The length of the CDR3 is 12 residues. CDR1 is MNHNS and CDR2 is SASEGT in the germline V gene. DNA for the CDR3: TGTGCCACTGCGAGGGACGGGGAGACCCAGTACTTC. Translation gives CATARDGETQYF.

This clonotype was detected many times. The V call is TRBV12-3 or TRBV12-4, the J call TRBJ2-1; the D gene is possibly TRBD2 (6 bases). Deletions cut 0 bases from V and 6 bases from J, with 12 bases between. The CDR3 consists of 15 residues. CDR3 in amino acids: CASSLAAGRRNEQFF. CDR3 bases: TGTGCCAGCAGTTTAGCGGCGGGGCGCCGCAATGAGCAGTTCTTC.

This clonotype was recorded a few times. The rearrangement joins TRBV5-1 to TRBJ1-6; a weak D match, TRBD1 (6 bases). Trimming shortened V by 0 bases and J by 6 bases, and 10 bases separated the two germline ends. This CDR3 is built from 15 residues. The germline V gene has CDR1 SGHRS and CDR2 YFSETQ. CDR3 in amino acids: CASSLEDSPNSPLHF. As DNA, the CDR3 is TGCGCCAGCAGCTTGGAGGACAGCCCTAATTCACCCCTCCACTTT.

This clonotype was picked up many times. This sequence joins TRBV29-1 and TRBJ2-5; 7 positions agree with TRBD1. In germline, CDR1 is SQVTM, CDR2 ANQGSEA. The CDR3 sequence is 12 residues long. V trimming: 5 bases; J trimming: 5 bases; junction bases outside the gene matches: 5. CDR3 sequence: CSVTGDLETQYF. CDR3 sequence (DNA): TGCAGCGTTACAGGGGATCTCGAGACCCAGTACTTC.